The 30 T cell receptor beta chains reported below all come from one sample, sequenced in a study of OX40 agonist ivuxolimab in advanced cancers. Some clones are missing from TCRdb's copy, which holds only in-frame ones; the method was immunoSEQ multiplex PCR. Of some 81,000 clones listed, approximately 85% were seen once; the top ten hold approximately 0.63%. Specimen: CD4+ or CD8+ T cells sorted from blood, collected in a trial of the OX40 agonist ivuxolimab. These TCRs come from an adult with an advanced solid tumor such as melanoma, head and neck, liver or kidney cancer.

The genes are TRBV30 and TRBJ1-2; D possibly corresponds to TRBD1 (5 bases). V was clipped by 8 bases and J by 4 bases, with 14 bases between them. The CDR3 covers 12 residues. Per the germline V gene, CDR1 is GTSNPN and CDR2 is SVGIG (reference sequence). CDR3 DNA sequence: TGTGCCAGGCAAGAGCAGGGCTATGGCTACACCTTC. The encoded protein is CARQEQGYGYTF.

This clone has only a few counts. CDR3 nucleotide sequence: TGTGCTAGTGGCAAAGGACAGAGCTCTGGAAACACCATATATTTT. Protein sequence: CASGKGQSSGNTIYF. The chain combines TRBV12-5 with TRBJ1-3, with D maybe TRBD1 (6 bases). The CDR3 runs to 15 residues. The germline V gene encodes CDR1 LGHNT and CDR2 FRNRAP. V lost 6 bases and J lost 0, with 12 bases in between.

In DNA, the CDR3 is TGTGCCAGCAGCTTAGACGTCACAGGGGTTCGCCGCCAGCCCCAGCATTTT. Translated, it gives CASSLDVTGVRRQPQHF. V gene TRBV7-8 combines with J gene TRBJ1-5; TRBD1 matches at 7 bases. The CDR3 covers 17 residues. Germline CDR1 SGHVS, CDR2 FQNEAQ. V shed 1 base and J 7 bases; nucleotides not matched to a gene: 13.

The CDR3 sequence is CSASTGQGTYGYTF. Written as DNA, the CDR3 is TGCAGCGCCTCTACCGGACAGGGAACCTATGGCTACACCTTC. V is TRBV29-1 and J is TRBJ1-2, with 8 bases matching TRBD1. With V trimmed by 7 bases and J by 4 bases, 11 bases remained unmatched. This CDR3 is built from 14 residues. Germline V gene data show CDR1 as SQVTM and CDR2 as ANQGSEA.

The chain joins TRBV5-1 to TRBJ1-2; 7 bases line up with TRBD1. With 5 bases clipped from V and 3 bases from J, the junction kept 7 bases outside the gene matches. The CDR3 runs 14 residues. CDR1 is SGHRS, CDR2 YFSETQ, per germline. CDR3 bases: TGCGCCAGCAGTTACGGACAGGTGGACTATGGCTACACCTTC. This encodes CASSYGQVDYGYTF.

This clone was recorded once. CDR3 sequence reads: CSVEDQGGVLGYTF. The CDR3 DNA is TGCAGCGTTGAAGATCAAGGAGGGGTGCTCGGCTACACCTTC. The chain uses TRBV29-1 and TRBJ1-2; D possibly corresponds to TRBD1 (5 bases). The CDR3 sequence is 14 residues long. Trimming took 0 bases from V and 8 from J, leaving 16 bases between them. Germline V lookup: CDR1 SQVTM, CDR2 ANQGSEA.

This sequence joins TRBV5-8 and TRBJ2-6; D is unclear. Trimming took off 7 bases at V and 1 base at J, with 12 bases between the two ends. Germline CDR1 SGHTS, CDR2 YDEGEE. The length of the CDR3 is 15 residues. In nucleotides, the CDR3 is TGTGCCAGCCGACTCGACGGTTCTGGGGCCAACGTCCTGACTTTC. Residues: CASRLDGSGANVLTF. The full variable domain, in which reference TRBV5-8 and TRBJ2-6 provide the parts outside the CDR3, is EAGVTQSPTHLIKTRGQQATLRCSPISGHTSVYWYQQALGLGLQFLLWYDEGEERNRGNFPPRFSGRQFPNYSSELNVNALELEDSALYLCASRLDGSGANVLTFGAGSRLTVL.

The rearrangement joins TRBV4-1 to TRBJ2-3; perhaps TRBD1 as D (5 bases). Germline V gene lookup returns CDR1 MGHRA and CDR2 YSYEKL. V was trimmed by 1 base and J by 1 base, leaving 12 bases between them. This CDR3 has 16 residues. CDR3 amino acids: CASSQAPGPRTDTQYF. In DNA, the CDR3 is TGCGCCAGCAGCCAAGCACCAGGGCCTCGCACAGATACGCAGTATTTT.

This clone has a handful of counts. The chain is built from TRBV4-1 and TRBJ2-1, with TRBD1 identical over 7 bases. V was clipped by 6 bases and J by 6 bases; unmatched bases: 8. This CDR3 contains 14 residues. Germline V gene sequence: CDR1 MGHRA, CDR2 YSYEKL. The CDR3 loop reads CASRFDRASNEQFF. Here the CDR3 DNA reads TGCGCCAGCAGGTTTGACAGGGCTAGCAATGAGCAGTTCTTC.

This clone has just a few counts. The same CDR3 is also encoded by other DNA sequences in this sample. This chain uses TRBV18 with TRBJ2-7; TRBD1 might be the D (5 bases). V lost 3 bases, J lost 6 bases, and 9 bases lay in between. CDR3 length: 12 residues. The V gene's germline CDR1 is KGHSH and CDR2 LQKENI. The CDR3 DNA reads TGTGCCAGCTCACCCCCAGGGTTCGAGCAGTACTTC. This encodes CASSPPGFEQYF.

For the CDR3, the DNA is TGTGCCAGCAGAGAGGGGCGCGAACCCGACTACGAGCAGTACTTC. Amino acid sequence: CASREGREPDYEQYF. The chain is built from TRBV9 and TRBJ2-7; D is possibly TRBD1 or TRBD2 (5 bases each). CDR3 length: 15 residues. Trimming removed 5 bases at V and 3 bases at J, with 18 bases between. The V gene's germline CDR1 is SGDLS and CDR2 YYNGEE. Combining the CDR3 with reference TRBV9 and TRBJ2-7 gives the whole variable domain DSGVTQTPKHLITATGQRVTLRCSPRSGDLSVYWYQQSLDQGLQFLIQYYNGEERAKGNILERFSAQQFPDLHSELNLSSLELGDSALYFCASREGREPDYEQYFGPGTRLTVT.

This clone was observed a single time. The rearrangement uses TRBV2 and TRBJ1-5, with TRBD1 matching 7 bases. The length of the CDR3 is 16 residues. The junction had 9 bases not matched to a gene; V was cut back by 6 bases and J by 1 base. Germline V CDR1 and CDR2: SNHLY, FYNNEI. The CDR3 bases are TGTGCCAGCAGAGGGGCGACAGGGATAAGCAATCAGCCCCAGCATTTT. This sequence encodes CASRGATGISNQPQHF.

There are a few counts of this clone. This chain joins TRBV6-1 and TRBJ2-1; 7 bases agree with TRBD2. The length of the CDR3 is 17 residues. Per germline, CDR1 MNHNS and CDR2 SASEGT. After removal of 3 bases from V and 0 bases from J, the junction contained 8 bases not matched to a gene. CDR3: CASSDLAGVTSYNEQFF. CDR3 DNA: TGTGCCAGCAGTGACTTGGCGGGGGTTACCTCCTACAATGAGCAGTTCTTC.

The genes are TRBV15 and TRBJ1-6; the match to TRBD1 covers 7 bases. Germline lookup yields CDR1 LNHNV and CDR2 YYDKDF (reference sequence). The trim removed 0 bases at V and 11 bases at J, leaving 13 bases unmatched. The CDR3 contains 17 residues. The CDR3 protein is CATSRDLEAGGLAPLHF. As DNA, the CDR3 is TGTGCCACCAGCAGAGATTTGGAAGCAGGGGGTTTGGCACCCCTCCACTTT. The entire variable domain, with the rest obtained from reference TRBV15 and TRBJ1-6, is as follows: DAMVIQNPRYQVTQFGKPVTLSCSQTLNHNVMYWYQQKSSQAPKLLFHYYDKDFNNEADTPDNFQSRRPNTSFCFLDIRSPGLGDTAMYLCATSRDLEAGGLAPLHFGNGTRLTVT.

CDR3 in DNA: TGCGCCAGCAGCGAGGAGGGGGCGTCTAATGAAAAACTGTTTTTT. This gives the protein CASSEEGASNEKLFF. The V call is TRBV5-1, the J call TRBJ1-4; 7 nucleotides agree with TRBD1. Per the germline V gene, CDR1 is SGHRS and CDR2 is YFSETQ. This CDR3 comprises 15 residues. Trimming took 4 bases from V and 3 from J; bases not matched to a gene: 6. Looking up the rest from reference TRBV5-1 and TRBJ1-4 gives the full variable domain: KAGVTQTPRYLIKTRGQQVTLSCSPISGHRSVSWYQQTPGQGLQFLFEYFSETQRNKGNFPGRFSGRQFSNSRSEMNVSTLELGDSALYLCASSEEGASNEKLFFGSGTQLSVL.

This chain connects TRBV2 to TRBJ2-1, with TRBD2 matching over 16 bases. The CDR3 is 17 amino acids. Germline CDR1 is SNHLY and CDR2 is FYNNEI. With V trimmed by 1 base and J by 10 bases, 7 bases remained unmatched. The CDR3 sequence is CASSEVGLAGGPREQFF. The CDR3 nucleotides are TGTGCCAGCAGTGAAGTGGGACTAGCGGGGGGGCCGCGCGAGCAGTTCTTC.

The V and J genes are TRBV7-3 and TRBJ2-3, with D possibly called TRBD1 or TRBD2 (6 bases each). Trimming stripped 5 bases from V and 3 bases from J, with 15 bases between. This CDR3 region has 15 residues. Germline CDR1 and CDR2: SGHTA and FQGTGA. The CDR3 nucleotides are TGTGCCAGCAGCAGGGGGGCCCATCCTACAGATACGCAGTATTTT. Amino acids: CASSRGAHPTDTQYF.

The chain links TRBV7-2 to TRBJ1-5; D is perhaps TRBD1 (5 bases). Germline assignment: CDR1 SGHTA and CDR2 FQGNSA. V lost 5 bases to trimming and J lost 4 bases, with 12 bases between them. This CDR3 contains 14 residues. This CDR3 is CASSPEEGNQPQHF. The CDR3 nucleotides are TGTGCCAGCAGCCCCGAAGAGGGGAATCAGCCCCAGCATTTT. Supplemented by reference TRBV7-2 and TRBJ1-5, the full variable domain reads GAGVSQSPSNKVTEKGKDVELRCDPISGHTALYWYRQSLGQGLEFLIYFQGNSAPDKSGLPSDRFSAERTGGSVSTLTIQRTQQEDSAVYLCASSPEEGNQPQHFGDGTRLSIL.

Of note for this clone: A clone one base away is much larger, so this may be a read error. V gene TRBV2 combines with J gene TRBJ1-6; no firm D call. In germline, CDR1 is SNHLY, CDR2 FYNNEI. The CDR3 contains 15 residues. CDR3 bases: TGTGCCAGCACCCTACAGAGTGGGCGGAATTTACCCCTCCACTTT. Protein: CASTLQSGRNLPLHF.

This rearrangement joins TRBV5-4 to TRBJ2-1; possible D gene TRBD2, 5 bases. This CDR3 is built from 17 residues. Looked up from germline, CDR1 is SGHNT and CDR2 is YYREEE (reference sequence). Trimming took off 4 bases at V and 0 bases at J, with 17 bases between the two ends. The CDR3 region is CASSPNRRSGSYNEQFF. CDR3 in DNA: TGTGCCAGCAGCCCCAACCGGAGGAGCGGCTCCTACAATGAGCAGTTCTTC.

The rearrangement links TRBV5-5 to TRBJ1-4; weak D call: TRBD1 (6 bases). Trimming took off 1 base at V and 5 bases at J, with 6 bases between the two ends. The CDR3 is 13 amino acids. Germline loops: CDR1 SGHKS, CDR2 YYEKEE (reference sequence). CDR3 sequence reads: CASSLQGNEKLFF. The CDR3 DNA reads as TGTGCCAGCAGCTTGCAGGGGAATGAAAAACTGTTTTTT.

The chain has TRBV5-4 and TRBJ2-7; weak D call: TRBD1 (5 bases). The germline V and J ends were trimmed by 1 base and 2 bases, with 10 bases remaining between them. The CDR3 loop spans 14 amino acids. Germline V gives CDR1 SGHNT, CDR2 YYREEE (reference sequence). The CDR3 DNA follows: TGTGCCAGCAGCTTGTGGGGCGGACCCTACGAGCAGTACTTC. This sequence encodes CASSLWGGPYEQYF.

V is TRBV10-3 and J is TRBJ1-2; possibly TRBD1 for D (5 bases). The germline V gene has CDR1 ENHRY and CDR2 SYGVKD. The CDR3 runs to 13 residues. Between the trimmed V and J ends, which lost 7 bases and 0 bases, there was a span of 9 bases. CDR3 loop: CAIKQAANYGYTF. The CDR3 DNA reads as TGTGCCATCAAACAGGCGGCTAACTATGGCTACACCTTC.

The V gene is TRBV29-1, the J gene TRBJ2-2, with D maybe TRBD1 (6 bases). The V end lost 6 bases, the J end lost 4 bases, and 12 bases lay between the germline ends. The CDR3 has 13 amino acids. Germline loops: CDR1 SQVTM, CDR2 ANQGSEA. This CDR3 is CSVSHRATGELFF. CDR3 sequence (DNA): TGCAGCGTCTCTCACAGGGCCACCGGGGAGCTGTTTTTT.

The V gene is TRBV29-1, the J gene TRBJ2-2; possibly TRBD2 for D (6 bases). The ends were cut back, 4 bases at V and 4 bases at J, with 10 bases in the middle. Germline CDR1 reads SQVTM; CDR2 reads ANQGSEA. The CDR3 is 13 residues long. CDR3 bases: TGCAGCGTTGGGCGGGGTAGCACCGGGGAGCTGTTTTTT. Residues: CSVGRGSTGELFF.

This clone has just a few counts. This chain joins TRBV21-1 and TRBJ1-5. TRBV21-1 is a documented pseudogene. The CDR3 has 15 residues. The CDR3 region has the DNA TGTGCCAGCAGCAAAGATCGGCAGGGACATCAGCCCCAGCATTTT. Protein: CASSKDRQGHQPQHF.

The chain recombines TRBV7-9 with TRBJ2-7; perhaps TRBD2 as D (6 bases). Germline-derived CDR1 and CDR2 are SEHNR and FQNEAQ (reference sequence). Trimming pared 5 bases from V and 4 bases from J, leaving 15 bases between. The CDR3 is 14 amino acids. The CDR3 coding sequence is TGTGCCAGCAGCGGTGGGGGGAGACAATACGAGCAGTACTTC. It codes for CASSGGGRQYEQYF.

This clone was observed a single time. The CDR3 nucleotides read TGTGCCAGCAGCGTAGACCCGACAGGGGACACCGGGGAGCTGTTTTTT. Translated, it gives CASSVDPTGDTGELFF. The chain carries TRBV9 and TRBJ2-2; 8 bases map to TRBD1. The germline gives CDR1 SGDLS, CDR2 YYNGEE. The CDR3 is 16 amino acids. After removal of 0 bases from V and 3 bases from J, the junction contained 4 bases not matched to a gene.

This chain's CDR3 is CASSPGTSGGTQETQYF. For the CDR3, the DNA is TGTGCCAGCAGCCCTGGGACTAGCGGGGGGACCCAAGAGACCCAGTACTTC. J is TRBJ2-5 and V is TRBV11-2, with 15 bases fitting TRBD2. This CDR3 has 17 amino acids. J gave up 1 base and V 5 bases, and 5 bases lay outside the gene matches. Germline V gene lookup returns CDR1 SGHAT and CDR2 FQNNGV.

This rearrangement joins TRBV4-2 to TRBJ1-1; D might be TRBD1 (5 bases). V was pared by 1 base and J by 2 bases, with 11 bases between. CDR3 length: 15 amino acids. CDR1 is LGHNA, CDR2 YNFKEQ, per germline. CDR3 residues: CASSQGSGRNTEAFF. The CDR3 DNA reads TGTGCCAGCAGCCAAGGCTCAGGGCGAAACACTGAAGCTTTCTTT.